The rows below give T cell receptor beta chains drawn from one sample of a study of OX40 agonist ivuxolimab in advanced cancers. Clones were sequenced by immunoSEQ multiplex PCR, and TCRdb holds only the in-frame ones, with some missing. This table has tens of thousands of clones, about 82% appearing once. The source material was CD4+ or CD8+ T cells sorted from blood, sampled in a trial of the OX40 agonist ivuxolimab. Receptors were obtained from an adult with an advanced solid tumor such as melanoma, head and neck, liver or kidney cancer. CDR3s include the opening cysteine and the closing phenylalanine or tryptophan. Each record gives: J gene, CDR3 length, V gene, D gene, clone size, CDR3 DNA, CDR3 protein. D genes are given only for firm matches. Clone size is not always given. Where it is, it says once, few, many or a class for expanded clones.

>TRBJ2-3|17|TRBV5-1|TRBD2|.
TGCGCCAGCAGCTTGGCCCACCGGACTAGCGAGGCAGATACGCAGTATTTT
CASSLAHRTSEADTQYF
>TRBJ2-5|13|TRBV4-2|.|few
TGTGCCAGCAGCCAAGAAATACACGAGACCCAGTACTTC
CASSQEIHETQYF
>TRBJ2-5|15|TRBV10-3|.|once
TGTGCCATCAGTGAGTCGGAAGGAGGATTTGGGACCCAGTACTTC
CAISESEGGFGTQYF
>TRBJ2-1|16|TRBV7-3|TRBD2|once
TGTGCCAGCAGCGCAAAGGCCGGGACTAGTGCCAATGAGCAGTTCTTC
CASSAKAGTSANEQFF
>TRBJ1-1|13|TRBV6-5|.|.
TGTGCCAGCAGAAGGGGTCTGAACACTGAAGCTTTCTTT
CASRRGLNTEAFF
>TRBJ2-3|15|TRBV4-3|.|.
TGCGCCAGCAGCCAAGGACAGGTTAGGGCAGATACGCAGTATTTT
CASSQGQVRADTQYF
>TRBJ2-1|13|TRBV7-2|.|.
TGTGCCAGCAGCTTAGAAGCGCAAACTGAGCAGTTCTTC
CASSLEAQTEQFF
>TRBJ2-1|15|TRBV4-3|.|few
TGCGCCAGCAGCCGTGCGCGGGGAGGCTACAATGAGCAGTTCTTC
CASSRARGGYNEQFF
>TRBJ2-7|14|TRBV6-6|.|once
TGTGCCAGCAGCCCGAGGAGGACAACCTACGAGCAGTACTTC
CASSPRRTTYEQYF
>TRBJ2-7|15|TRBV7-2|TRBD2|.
TGTGCCAGCAGCTTACAGCGGGGGGGGACCTACGAGCAGTACTTC
CASSLQRGGTYEQYF
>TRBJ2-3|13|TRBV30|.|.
TGTGCCTGGAGTGGCGGGAGCACAGATACGCAGTATTTT
CAWSGGSTDTQYF
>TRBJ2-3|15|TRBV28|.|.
TGTGCCAGCAGTCAGGGGGGCAGTCACACAGATACGCAGTATTTT
CASSQGGSHTDTQYF
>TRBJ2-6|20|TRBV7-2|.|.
TGTGCCAGCAGCTTAGCGCCCGGGTCAGGTGGATCCTCTGGGGCCAACGTCCTGACTTTC
CASSLAPGSGGSSGANVLTF
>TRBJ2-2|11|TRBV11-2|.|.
TGTGCCAGCAGAATCACCGGGGAGCTGTTTTTT
CASRITGELFF
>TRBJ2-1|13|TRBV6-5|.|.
TGTGCCAGCAGTCCGCGAGGGAACAATGAGCAGTTCTTC
CASSPRGNNEQFF
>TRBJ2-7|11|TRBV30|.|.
TGTGCCTGGAGTTTGGGCCAGGGCCAGTACTTC
CAWSLGQGQYF
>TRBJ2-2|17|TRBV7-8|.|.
TGTGCCAGCAGCTCCAATGGTTGGGCAAGGAACACCGGGGAGCTGTTTTTT
CASSSNGWARNTGELFF
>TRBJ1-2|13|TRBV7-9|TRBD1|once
TGTGCCAGCAGCTTAGGACAGGGATATGGCTACACCTTC
CASSLGQGYGYTF